The present T cell receptor (beta chain) was sequenced within a study of human T cells and chemical hapten exposure. TCRdb passed the RACE reads through MiXCR, listing each CDR3 protein once. Of some 36,000 distinct CDR3 sequences in the sample, more than 8% were seen once. Trimming left V 3 bases short and J 2 bases short, with 13 bases between. The CDR3 length is 15 residues. Germline V lookup: CDR1 LGHDT, CDR2 YNNKEL (reference sequence). This clonotype showed up many times. Time point denoted: patch test 3, about 24 weeks after DPC sensitization. Indicated treatment: therapeutic diphenylcyclopropenone sensitization with weekly scalp DPC. Total RNA extraction was carried out from unfractionated whole blood.

This specimen consisted of whole blood, obtained in connection with sensitization to the hapten diphenylcyclopropenone (DPC). This sequence joins TRBV3-1 and TRBJ1-1, with D possibly matching TRBD1 (6 bases). The receptor's source is a man in his fifties or sixties with alopecia areata. Some clones in this sample may be carry-over from other donors' samples. Here the CDR3 reads CASSQESRGNTEAFF. CDR3 DNA: TGTGCCAGCAGCCAGGAAAGCAGGGGTAACACTGAAGCTTTCTTT.